One sample yielded the 4 T cell receptor beta chains listed below, sequenced in a study of cytomegalovirus exposure and HLA in healthy donors. PCR primers comprised 60 Vbeta and 13 Jbeta primers. Assay used: immunoSEQ multiplex PCR; TCRdb lists only in-frame clones, some missing. Of around 91,000 clones in the sample, under 65% were seen once. Sequenced material: PBMCs. All receptors come from a man aged 55 to 70 in good health and CMV-seronegative.

The chain combines TRBV4-1 with TRBJ1-4; D gene unclear. Trimming stripped 0 bases from V and 8 bases from J, with 16 bases between. CDR1 and CDR2 from the germline V gene are MGHRA and YSYEKL. CDR3 size: 16 residues. The CDR3 region has the DNA TGCGCCAGCAGCCAAGAAGGCGCCCCCACGGGAGAAAAACTGTTTTTT. This codes for CASSQEGAPTGEKLFF.

This clone was seen more than once but under ten times. The V gene is TRBV2, the J gene TRBJ2-7, with 9 positions matching TRBD1. This CDR3 has 14 amino acids. J lost 1 base, V lost 4 bases, and 2 bases had no gene match. CDR1 SNHLY and CDR2 FYNNEI come from the germline V gene. The CDR3 region is CASSVDRGSYEQYF. In DNA form, the CDR3 reads TGTGCCAGCAGTGTAGACAGGGGGTCCTACGAGCAGTACTTC.

The genes are TRBV5-4 and TRBJ2-3; 8 nucleotides line up with TRBD2. V was pared by 3 bases and J by 8 bases, with 2 bases of the junction left unmatched. CDR1 is SGHNT and CDR2 is YYREEE in the germline V gene (reference sequence). This CDR3 is 12 amino acids long. The CDR3 loop reads CASSSAGATQYF. CDR3 sequence (DNA): TGTGCCAGCAGCTCAGCGGGGGCTACGCAGTATTTT. Drawing the rest from reference TRBV5-4 and TRBJ2-3, the complete variable domain is ETGVTQSPTHLIKTRGQQVTLRCSSQSGHNTVSWYQQALGQGPQFIFQYYREEENGRGNFPPRFSGLQFPNYSSELNVNALELDDSALYLCASSSAGATQYFGPGTRLTVL.

J is TRBJ1-1 and V is TRBV6-5, with 7 nucleotides matching TRBD1. The V gene's germline CDR1 is MNHEY and CDR2 SVGAGI. V lost 6 bases and J lost 1; bases outside the gene matches: 8. This CDR3 spans 15 amino acids. The CDR3 loop is CASRRDSPRNTEAFF. The DNA for the CDR3 is TGTGCCAGCAGGAGGGACAGCCCAAGGAACACTGAAGCTTTCTTT.